This TCR beta chain was profiled in a study of CD8 T cells in Susac syndrome. The CDR3 contains 16 residues. V shed 6 bases and J 4 bases; nucleotides not matched to a gene: 15. In germline, CDR1 is DFQATT, CDR2 SNEGSKA (reference sequence). Roughly 0.5 to 1 ug RNA was reverse transcribed with random hexamers. Each CDR3 protein is one row after TCRdb ran MiXCR on the immunoSEQ multiplex PCR reads. This sample has 400,000 or so distinct CDR3 sequences, with more than 70% found just once. Input material: CD8+ T cells from PBMCs. The TCR was taken from a human donor with multiple sclerosis. The V gene is TRBV20-1, the J gene TRBJ1-3; 7 bases match TRBD1. The CDR3 spells CSASPQPDRVGNTIYF. Written as DNA, the CDR3 is TGCAGTGCAAGCCCCCAACCCGACAGGGTCGGAAACACCATATATTTT.